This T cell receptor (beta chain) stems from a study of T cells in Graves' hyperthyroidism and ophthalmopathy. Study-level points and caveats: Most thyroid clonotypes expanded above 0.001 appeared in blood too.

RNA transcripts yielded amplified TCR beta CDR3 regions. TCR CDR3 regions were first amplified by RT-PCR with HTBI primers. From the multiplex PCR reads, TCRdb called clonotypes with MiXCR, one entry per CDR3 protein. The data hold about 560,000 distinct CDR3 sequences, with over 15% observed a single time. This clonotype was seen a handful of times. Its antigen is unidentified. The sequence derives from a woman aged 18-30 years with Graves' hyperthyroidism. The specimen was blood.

The CDR3 DNA reads TGTGCCAGCAGCTTGGGGTCTAGCGGGCGACCTAGCACAGATACGCAGTATTTT. Residues: CASSLGSSGRPSTDTQYF. The V gene is TRBV7-9, the J gene TRBJ2-3, with 8 bases identical to TRBD2. V lost 3 bases, J lost 0 bases, and 11 bases stayed unmatched. CDR1 is SEHNR, CDR2 FQNEAQ, per germline (reference sequence). This CDR3 contains 18 residues.